This T cell receptor (beta chain) stems from a study of cytomegalovirus exposure and HLA in healthy donors (dated by TCRdb to the late 2010s). Looking at the study overall: An earlier analysis of approximately 590 of the donors reported 250 to 300 Gb of sequence data and 100 million to 140 million unique TCR beta sequences from about 179 million T cells. Rather than using new phenotypic data, the later analysis identified candidate immune exposures from TCR beta sequences and from how often those sequences occurred across donors. The number of donors typed differed by locus, with about 629-630 for A, B, C, DRB1 and DQB1, roughly 520 for DQA1, approximately 580 for DPA1, and over 400 for DPB1. HLA typing included class I and class II loci at four-digit resolution. Along with the approximately 700-subject first cohort, a separate validation cohort of over a hundred different subjects was used. In an earlier analysis of several hundred of the donors, high-throughput TCR beta sequencing was used to judge whether each TCR beta V gene segment behaved as functional or pseudogenic. All discovery cohort repertoires had been generated on a single sequencing platform. An early release covering about 600 HLA-typed donors comprised about 300 gigabases of sequencing data and tens of millions of unique TCR sequences. A later analysis re-analyzed previously published TCR beta repertoires from 500 to 700 donors and added high-resolution HLA genotyping to study TCR occurrence patterns. High-throughput TCR immunosequencing, statistical association of individual TCRs with disease status, and machine learning were combined to predict cytomegalovirus infection status. Across about 380 genotyped donors of the cohort, an average of approximately 220,000 unique TCR beta nucleotide sequences per donor were sequenced, and roughly a sixth of those sequences were non-productive. The study used immunosequencing to profile the T cell repertoires of approximately 690 subjects and linked those repertoires to cytomegalovirus serostatus. A later genetic analysis took genome-wide SNP genotypes for about three fifths of the roughly 670 donors and used that subset as a discovery cohort. About five DR-DQ haplotypes were treated as single units for association and clustering because of strong linkage in the cohort. Of the 300 to 500 genotyped donors, approximately 80% were placed in the genetic ancestry cluster associated with self-reported Caucasian donors. The study aimed to test whether signatures of past pathogen exposure could be identified by cataloging public T cell receptors. Donor age, sex, ethnicity and CMV serostatus were collected together with the repertoire data. Summary of the overall study and its limitations: Because the 87-base-pair reads could not distinguish some IMGT-functional V segments, including TRBV6-2 and TRBV6-3, those segments were excluded. In an earlier analysis of 500 to 650 of the donors, most TCR beta V segments appeared in productive rearrangements about 90% or about 30% of the time, broadly matching IMGT annotations. Specific HLA alleles were associated with 15,000 to 20,000 TCR beta sequences at a false discovery rate of 0.05 in a later analysis. Presence/absence analyses assumed roughly uniform sequencing depth across donors, an assumption that may not hold. A later analysis found that TCR association rates varied across HLA loci, with DRB1 alleles showing the most associated TCRs and HLA-C alleles the fewest. Correlated functional status among segregating V segments might be attributable to linkage disequilibrium, but an unknown experimental factor could not be ruled out. A later analysis reported that several top co-occurrence clusters appeared linked to parvovirus B19, influenza, CMV and Epstein-Barr virus. The only immune exposure information available for the cohort was CMV serostatus. In a later genetic analysis, fewer N-insertions in productive TCRs were reported among donors in an Asian-associated ancestry cluster than the roughly 700-donor mean. A group of highly shared sequence variants was considered likely to be a technical artifact of the sequencing pipeline. Strong co-occurrence of HLA alleles, especially DR and DQ, made assigning TCR associations to individual alleles difficult. A further reported finding was that TCR beta sequences accurately predicted the HLA-A and HLA-B alleles for most subjects in the first cohort. In a later analysis, most CMV-associated TCR beta chains were found to appear HLA-restricted, with HLA associations seemingly driven largely by CMV exposure. In vitro tests confirmed that a few of the cytomegalovirus-associated TCR beta chains recognize cytomegalovirus antigens. A later genetic analysis associated a missense DCLRE1C variant with V-gene and J-gene trimming of TCR beta chains, and an independent cohort replicated the association. The authors suggested that the approach could potentially be extended to other disease states and immunological phenotypes. Across donors, most TCR sequences were observed very rarely, whereas some public TCRs were present in many individuals. In this cohort, only TCR beta chains were sequenced, and detectable features were limited by the absence of alpha or paired-chain data. HLA typing was unavailable for some donors at each locus, so association tests used only the typed subset. Because counts were too low, some 16 rarely observed V segments, including chromosome 9 orphons, were excluded from the earlier analysis of 587 of the donors. The classifier was reported to diagnose cytomegalovirus status with high specificity and sensitivity in both the original cohort and the validation cohort. Compared with equally common non-associated chains, HLA-associated TCR beta chains in a later analysis were more clonally expanded and had lower generation probabilities. The study listed over 150 TCR beta chains as associated with cytomegalovirus.

From V the trimming removes 2 bases and from J it removes 4 bases, while the gene matches leave 5 bases of the junction unaccounted for. CDR1 and CDR2, per the germline V gene, are SQVTM and ANQGSEA. Measured from the cysteine to the phenylalanine, the CDR3 is 16 residues long. The kept DNA is CDR3 alone, 48 bases in frame from the first base. Details on this clone: Its specific antigen is unknown.

In total, approximately 690 healthy bone marrow donors made up the cohort. All cohort members were sampled while nominally healthy, although unrecorded immune exposures were likely present. The donor was CMV seronegative and belonged to the group of 352 seronegative cohort members. Each donor provided a peripheral blood sample, and peripheral blood mononuclear cells were used for TCR beta sequencing. Genomic DNA was extracted from the blood cell samples with the Qiagen DNeasy Blood Extraction Kit. The protocol used for the library was the immunoSEQ multiplex PCR assay. For the multiplex PCR, a mixture combining 60 forward primers for TCR Vbeta segments and 13 reverse primers for TCR Jbeta segments was used. The CDR3 region of rearranged TCR beta genes was amplified from genomic DNA with a multiplex PCR assay. The Illumina HiSeq System was used to sequence the amplified TCR beta libraries as 87-base-pair reads. Per the authors' processing: A later analysis tallied some 79 million unique TCR beta chains across the approximately 670 repertoires, and approximately 12 million of those chains were shared by two or more donors. Raw reads were error-corrected and collapsed into unique sequences with a nearest-neighbor algorithm that merged closely related sequences to remove PCR and sequencing errors. V, D and J gene segments were assigned by aligning CDR3 sequences to IMGT reference sequences. Each retained sequence needed at least a six-nucleotide match to both a V gene segment and a J gene segment. A rearrangement was called productive if the CDR3 had no stop codons and remained in frame with V and J, and every other rearrangement was called non-productive. CDR3 was defined according to IMGT convention as the region running from the second conserved V-encoded cysteine to the conserved J-encoded phenylalanine. The earlier analysis of some 580 of the donors excluded any sequence lacking an unambiguous match to a single V gene segment. An earlier analysis of fewer than 650 of the donors classified V segments as functional when productive rearrangements were above 56.7% and as segregating when the standard deviation between donors was above 5%. A statistical classification framework was developed to diagnose cytomegalovirus status using the catalog of TCR beta chain sequences. In a later analysis, TCR nucleotide sequences were compared against IMGT/GENE-DB human TR gene sequences so that V and J genes could be assigned. The TCRdist pipeline was used in a later analysis to assign CDR3 sequences and most-parsimonious VDJ recombination scenarios. A later analysis defined each TCR beta chain by its CDR3 amino acid sequence plus V-gene family, and excluded reads lacking a unique V-gene family. In a later analysis, 450 to 600 highly shared, low-generation-probability nucleotide sequences were removed to address suspected cross-contamination and a sequencing artifact. In a later analysis, a clonal expansion index for each public chain was calculated from normalized within-repertoire ranks of inferred template counts. In a later analysis, generation probabilities were computed with a VDJ recombination model fitted to out-of-frame rearrangements, and the resulting probabilities were checked against IGoR. In a later analysis, hypergeometric tests were used to score TCR-TCR, TCR-HLA and TCR-CMV co-occurrence, with a repertoire-size bias correction applied to TCR pairs. In a later analysis, false discovery rates were estimated by permuting HLA or CMV assignments 20 times. A later analysis grouped co-occurring TCRs with DBSCAN, adding TCRdist sequence similarity when clustering within HLA-allele-positive subsets. For co-occurrence clustering, repertoires with fewer than 30,000 or more than 120,000 public chains were excluded, along with 5 or 6 repertoires with anomalous nucleotide sharing. TCRdb mirrors the immuneACCESS table, restricted to in-frame sequences. Some clones are absent from its copies; in checked studies, under half trace to an unresolved V gene, and the reason for the others is unknown. The V and J calls and clone size were taken over from that table, and D and trimming were inferred from the DNA. The table of this sample itemizes approximately 80,000 clones. 1% to 1.4% of the sample is taken by the ten largest.

Sequenced input: PBMCs. The chain couples TRBV29-1 to TRBJ2-2; TRBD2 matches 12 bases in the middle. This sequence was found in a woman in her twenties or thirties in good health and CMV-seronegative. This receptor carries the CDR3 CSVELVTSGSTGELFF. At the DNA level, the sequence is TGCAGCGTTGAACTTGTGACTAGCGGGAGCACCGGGGAGCTGTTTTTT.